A selection of T cell receptor beta chains follows, all from one sample in a study of blood T cell repertoires in COVID-19. Profiled with immunoSEQ multiplex PCR; TCRdb holds only in-frame clones, not every one. Among under 200,000 clones listed, roughly 90% were seen once. Sequenced material: peripheral blood. The receptors were sampled from a man aged 18 to 29 with active or convalescent COVID-19. Each CDR3 is given with its conserved first and last residue. D genes are given only for firm matches. Size tells how often a clone was seen (once, few, many) or the class of an expanded clone, and some rows leave it out.

clone_size	v_call	d_call	j_call	cdr3_aa	cdr3_nt
-	TRBV12-3/TRBV12-4	TRBD1	TRBJ2-5	CASRRTGQETQYF	TGTGCCAGCAGAAGGACAGGGCAAGAGACCCAGTACTTC
once	TRBV4-1	-	TRBJ2-7	CASSPTGPSSYEQYF	TGCGCCAGCAGCCCGACAGGCCCAAGCTCCTACGAGCAGTACTTC
-	TRBV5-1	TRBD2	TRBJ2-7	CASSLPQAGSYEQYF	TGCGCCAGCAGCTTACCCCAAGCGGGGTCCTACGAGCAGTACTTC
-	TRBV7-2	-	TRBJ1-1	CASSLRDTEAFF	TGTGCCAGCAGCTTACGGGATACTGAAGCTTTCTTT
-	TRBV27	TRBD1	TRBJ2-1	CASSFNRGYEQFF	TGTGCCAGCAGTTTTAACAGGGGTTATGAGCAGTTCTTC
-	TRBV3-1/TRBV3-2	TRBD1	TRBJ1-5	CASSRDRGQPQHF	TGTGCCAGCAGCCGGGACAGGGGCCAGCCCCAGCATTTT
-	TRBV6-2/TRBV6-3	-	TRBJ2-5	CASSYGRSTRAGETQYF	TGTGCCAGCAGTTACGGCCGGTCGACGAGGGCCGGTGAGACCCAGTACTTC
few	TRBV7-8	TRBD1	TRBJ2-1	CASSAPPWDRGKNEQFF	TGTGCCAGCAGCGCTCCGCCTTGGGACAGGGGTAAAAATGAGCAGTTCTTC
-	TRBV5-1	-	TRBJ1-1	CASSLYPALNTEAFF	TGCGCCAGCAGCTTGTACCCAGCGTTGAACACTGAAGCTTTCTTT
-	TRBV3-1/TRBV3-2	-	TRBJ2-5	CASSPGLSSQTQYF	TGTGCCAGCAGTCCGGGACTCTCGTCGCAGACCCAGTACTTC
few	TRBV4-1	TRBD2	TRBJ2-1	CASSQAPRLALDGEQFF	TGCGCCAGCAGCCAAGCTCCGCGACTAGCGCTTGACGGTGAGCAGTTCTTC
-	TRBV7-2	-	TRBJ2-7	CASSYDRSSYEQYF	TGTGCCAGCAGCTACGACAGAAGCTCCTACGAGCAGTACTTC
-	TRBV30	-	TRBJ1-2	CAWRRRDNYGYTF	TGTGCCTGGAGACGCAGGGATAACTATGGCTACACCTTC
-	TRBV4-1	TRBD2	TRBJ2-5	CASSRAAGAVAETQYF	TGCGCCAGCAGCCGGGCAGCGGGAGCTGTGGCGGAGACCCAGTACTTC
-	TRBV5-1	TRBD1	TRBJ2-7	CASSLGPGGASYEQYF	TGCGCCAGCAGCCTTGGTCCAGGGGGCGCTTCCTACGAGCAGTACTTC
-	TRBV18	TRBD2	TRBJ2-1	CASSPLSISETSGVYEQFF	TGTGCCAGCTCACCACTTTCAATATCGGAAACTAGCGGGGTTTATGAGCAGTTCTTC
-	TRBV7-2	TRBD2	TRBJ2-1	CASSPTWGLAGLNEQFF	TGTGCCAGCAGTCCGACATGGGGACTAGCGGGTCTCAATGAGCAGTTCTTC
-	TRBV7-6	-	TRBJ2-5	CASSLEAGILETQYF	TGTGCCAGCAGCTTAGAGGCAGGGATTCTTGAGACCCAGTACTTC
-	TRBV5-6	-	TRBJ1-1	CASSPGVVAEAFF	TGTGCCAGCAGCCCCGGGGTTGTCGCTGAAGCTTTCTTT
-	TRBV30	TRBD2	TRBJ2-2	CAWSPTSSGELFF	TGTGCCTGGAGTCCGACTAGCTCCGGGGAGCTGTTTTTT
-	TRBV6-1	-	TRBJ1-1	CASSESGQPGTEAFF	TGTGCCAGCAGTGAAAGTGGGCAGCCGGGGACTGAAGCTTTCTTT
once	TRBV4-1	TRBD2	TRBJ2-1	CASSQDLVTSGGRPNNEQFF	TGCGCCAGCAGCCAAGATTTGGTGACTAGCGGGGGCCGACCCAACAATGAGCAGTTCTTC
-	TRBV11-3	TRBD1	TRBJ1-6	CASSFDRGWDSPLHF	TGTGCCAGCAGCTTTGACAGGGGGTGGGATTCACCCCTCCACTTT
-	TRBV7-9	-	TRBJ1-1	CASSQGSRAIRGNTEAFF	TGTGCCAGCAGCCAAGGTTCCAGGGCGATTAGGGGGAACACTGAAGCTTTCTTT
-	TRBV18	TRBD2	TRBJ2-1	CASSPPAGLNNEQFF	TGTGCCAGCTCACCACCAGCGGGGCTAAACAATGAGCAGTTCTTC
-	TRBV6-6	TRBD1	TRBJ1-3	CASSPMVPSGTGEKF	TGTGCCAGCAGTCCAATGGTGCCCTCAGGGACAGGGGAAAAATTT
-	TRBV2	TRBD1	TRBJ1-1	CASSGTGGTNTEAFF	TGTGCCAGCAGTGGGACAGGGGGCACGAACACTGAAGCTTTCTTT
-	TRBV3-1/TRBV3-2	TRBD1	TRBJ2-2	CASSQATGVRGELFF	TGTGCCAGCAGCCAAGCGACAGGGGTGAGGGGGGAGCTGTTTTTT
-	TRBV21-1	-	TRBJ2-5	CASIYSKLQDGTQYF	TGTGCCAGCATTTACAGTAAACTCCAAGACGGGACCCAGTACTTC
-	TRBV19	-	TRBJ2-1	CASSKSAGVENEQFF	TGTGCCAGTAGTAAGTCTGCAGGGGTGGAGAATGAGCAGTTCTTC
once	TRBV5-1	TRBD2	TRBJ2-1	CASSLSGASYNEQFF	TGCGCCAGCAGCCTTAGCGGGGCTTCCTACAATGAGCAGTTCTTC
-	TRBV7-8	TRBD2	TRBJ2-2	CASSKLAGSNTGELFF	TGTGCCAGCAGCAAACTAGCGGGATCGAACACCGGGGAGCTGTTTTTT
-	TRBV12-5	-	TRBJ2-1	CASGFGQAGNTPEFF	TGTGCTAGTGGTTTTGGGCAAGCCGGGAACACGCCGGAGTTCTTC
-	TRBV24-1	-	TRBJ1-4	CATSDAAGEKLFF	TGTGCCACCAGTGATGCGGCTGGTGAAAAACTGTTTTTT
-	TRBV6-5	TRBD2	TRBJ2-2	CASSSGDTGELFF	TGTGCCAGCTCTAGCGGGGACACCGGGGAGCTGTTTTTT
few	TRBV5-1	-	TRBJ2-7	CASSTVAAAYEQYF	TGCGCCAGCAGCACGGTAGCAGCCGCCTACGAGCAGTACTTC
-	TRBV29-1	-	TRBJ1-3	CSVSNSGNTIYF	TGCAGCGTTTCCAACTCTGGAAACACCATATATTTT
-	TRBV5-1	-	TRBJ1-5	CASSQSFGNQPQHF	TGCGCCAGCAGCCAGTCATTCGGCAATCAGCCCCAGCATTTT
-	TRBV10-3	TRBD2	TRBJ2-7	CATRLADHEQYF	TGTGCCACCAGACTAGCGGACCACGAGCAGTACTTC
few	TRBV12-3/TRBV12-4	-	TRBJ2-7	CASSSGTGTEQYF	TGTGCCAGCAGTTCCGGAACAGGGACCGAGCAGTACTTC
-	TRBV28	TRBD2	TRBJ2-3	CASTPGGGGSMTDTQYF	TGTGCCAGCACCCCGGGTGGGGGGGGAAGCATGACAGATACGCAGTATTTT
few	TRBV2	TRBD2	TRBJ2-7	CASKSSGGSYEQYF	TGTGCCAGCAAGTCAAGCGGGGGGTCCTACGAGCAGTACTTC
-	TRBV4-2	-	TRBJ2-2	CASSQDPGGANTGELFF	TGTGCCAGCAGCCAAGATCCCGGGGGAGCGAACACCGGGGAGCTGTTTTTT
-	TRBV5-6	-	TRBJ1-2	CASSQSISGRPYYGYTF	TGTGCCAGCAGCCAAAGTATCTCAGGGCGCCCTTACTATGGCTACACCTTC
-	TRBV18	-	TRBJ2-5	CASFTTQNQETQYF	TGTGCCAGCTTCACCACCCAGAACCAAGAGACCCAGTACTTC
-	TRBV9	-	TRBJ2-1	CASSVVEGSYNEQFF	TGTGCCAGCAGCGTAGTGGAGGGTTCCTACAATGAGCAGTTCTTC
-	TRBV14	TRBD1	TRBJ1-4	CASSDRVSEKLFF	TGTGCCAGCAGCGACAGGGTGTCCGAAAAACTGTTTTTT
-	TRBV7-2	TRBD2	TRBJ2-3	CASSLSGGAGADTQYF	TGTGCCAGCAGCTTATCGGGCGGGGCGGGGGCAGATACGCAGTATTTT
-	TRBV2	-	TRBJ2-3	CASSERRDLQYF	TGTGCCAGCAGTGAACGGCGGGACTTGCAGTATTTT
-	TRBV18	TRBD1	TRBJ2-2	CASSPGQTNTGELFF	TGTGCCAGCTCACCGGGACAGACTAATACCGGGGAGCTGTTTTTT